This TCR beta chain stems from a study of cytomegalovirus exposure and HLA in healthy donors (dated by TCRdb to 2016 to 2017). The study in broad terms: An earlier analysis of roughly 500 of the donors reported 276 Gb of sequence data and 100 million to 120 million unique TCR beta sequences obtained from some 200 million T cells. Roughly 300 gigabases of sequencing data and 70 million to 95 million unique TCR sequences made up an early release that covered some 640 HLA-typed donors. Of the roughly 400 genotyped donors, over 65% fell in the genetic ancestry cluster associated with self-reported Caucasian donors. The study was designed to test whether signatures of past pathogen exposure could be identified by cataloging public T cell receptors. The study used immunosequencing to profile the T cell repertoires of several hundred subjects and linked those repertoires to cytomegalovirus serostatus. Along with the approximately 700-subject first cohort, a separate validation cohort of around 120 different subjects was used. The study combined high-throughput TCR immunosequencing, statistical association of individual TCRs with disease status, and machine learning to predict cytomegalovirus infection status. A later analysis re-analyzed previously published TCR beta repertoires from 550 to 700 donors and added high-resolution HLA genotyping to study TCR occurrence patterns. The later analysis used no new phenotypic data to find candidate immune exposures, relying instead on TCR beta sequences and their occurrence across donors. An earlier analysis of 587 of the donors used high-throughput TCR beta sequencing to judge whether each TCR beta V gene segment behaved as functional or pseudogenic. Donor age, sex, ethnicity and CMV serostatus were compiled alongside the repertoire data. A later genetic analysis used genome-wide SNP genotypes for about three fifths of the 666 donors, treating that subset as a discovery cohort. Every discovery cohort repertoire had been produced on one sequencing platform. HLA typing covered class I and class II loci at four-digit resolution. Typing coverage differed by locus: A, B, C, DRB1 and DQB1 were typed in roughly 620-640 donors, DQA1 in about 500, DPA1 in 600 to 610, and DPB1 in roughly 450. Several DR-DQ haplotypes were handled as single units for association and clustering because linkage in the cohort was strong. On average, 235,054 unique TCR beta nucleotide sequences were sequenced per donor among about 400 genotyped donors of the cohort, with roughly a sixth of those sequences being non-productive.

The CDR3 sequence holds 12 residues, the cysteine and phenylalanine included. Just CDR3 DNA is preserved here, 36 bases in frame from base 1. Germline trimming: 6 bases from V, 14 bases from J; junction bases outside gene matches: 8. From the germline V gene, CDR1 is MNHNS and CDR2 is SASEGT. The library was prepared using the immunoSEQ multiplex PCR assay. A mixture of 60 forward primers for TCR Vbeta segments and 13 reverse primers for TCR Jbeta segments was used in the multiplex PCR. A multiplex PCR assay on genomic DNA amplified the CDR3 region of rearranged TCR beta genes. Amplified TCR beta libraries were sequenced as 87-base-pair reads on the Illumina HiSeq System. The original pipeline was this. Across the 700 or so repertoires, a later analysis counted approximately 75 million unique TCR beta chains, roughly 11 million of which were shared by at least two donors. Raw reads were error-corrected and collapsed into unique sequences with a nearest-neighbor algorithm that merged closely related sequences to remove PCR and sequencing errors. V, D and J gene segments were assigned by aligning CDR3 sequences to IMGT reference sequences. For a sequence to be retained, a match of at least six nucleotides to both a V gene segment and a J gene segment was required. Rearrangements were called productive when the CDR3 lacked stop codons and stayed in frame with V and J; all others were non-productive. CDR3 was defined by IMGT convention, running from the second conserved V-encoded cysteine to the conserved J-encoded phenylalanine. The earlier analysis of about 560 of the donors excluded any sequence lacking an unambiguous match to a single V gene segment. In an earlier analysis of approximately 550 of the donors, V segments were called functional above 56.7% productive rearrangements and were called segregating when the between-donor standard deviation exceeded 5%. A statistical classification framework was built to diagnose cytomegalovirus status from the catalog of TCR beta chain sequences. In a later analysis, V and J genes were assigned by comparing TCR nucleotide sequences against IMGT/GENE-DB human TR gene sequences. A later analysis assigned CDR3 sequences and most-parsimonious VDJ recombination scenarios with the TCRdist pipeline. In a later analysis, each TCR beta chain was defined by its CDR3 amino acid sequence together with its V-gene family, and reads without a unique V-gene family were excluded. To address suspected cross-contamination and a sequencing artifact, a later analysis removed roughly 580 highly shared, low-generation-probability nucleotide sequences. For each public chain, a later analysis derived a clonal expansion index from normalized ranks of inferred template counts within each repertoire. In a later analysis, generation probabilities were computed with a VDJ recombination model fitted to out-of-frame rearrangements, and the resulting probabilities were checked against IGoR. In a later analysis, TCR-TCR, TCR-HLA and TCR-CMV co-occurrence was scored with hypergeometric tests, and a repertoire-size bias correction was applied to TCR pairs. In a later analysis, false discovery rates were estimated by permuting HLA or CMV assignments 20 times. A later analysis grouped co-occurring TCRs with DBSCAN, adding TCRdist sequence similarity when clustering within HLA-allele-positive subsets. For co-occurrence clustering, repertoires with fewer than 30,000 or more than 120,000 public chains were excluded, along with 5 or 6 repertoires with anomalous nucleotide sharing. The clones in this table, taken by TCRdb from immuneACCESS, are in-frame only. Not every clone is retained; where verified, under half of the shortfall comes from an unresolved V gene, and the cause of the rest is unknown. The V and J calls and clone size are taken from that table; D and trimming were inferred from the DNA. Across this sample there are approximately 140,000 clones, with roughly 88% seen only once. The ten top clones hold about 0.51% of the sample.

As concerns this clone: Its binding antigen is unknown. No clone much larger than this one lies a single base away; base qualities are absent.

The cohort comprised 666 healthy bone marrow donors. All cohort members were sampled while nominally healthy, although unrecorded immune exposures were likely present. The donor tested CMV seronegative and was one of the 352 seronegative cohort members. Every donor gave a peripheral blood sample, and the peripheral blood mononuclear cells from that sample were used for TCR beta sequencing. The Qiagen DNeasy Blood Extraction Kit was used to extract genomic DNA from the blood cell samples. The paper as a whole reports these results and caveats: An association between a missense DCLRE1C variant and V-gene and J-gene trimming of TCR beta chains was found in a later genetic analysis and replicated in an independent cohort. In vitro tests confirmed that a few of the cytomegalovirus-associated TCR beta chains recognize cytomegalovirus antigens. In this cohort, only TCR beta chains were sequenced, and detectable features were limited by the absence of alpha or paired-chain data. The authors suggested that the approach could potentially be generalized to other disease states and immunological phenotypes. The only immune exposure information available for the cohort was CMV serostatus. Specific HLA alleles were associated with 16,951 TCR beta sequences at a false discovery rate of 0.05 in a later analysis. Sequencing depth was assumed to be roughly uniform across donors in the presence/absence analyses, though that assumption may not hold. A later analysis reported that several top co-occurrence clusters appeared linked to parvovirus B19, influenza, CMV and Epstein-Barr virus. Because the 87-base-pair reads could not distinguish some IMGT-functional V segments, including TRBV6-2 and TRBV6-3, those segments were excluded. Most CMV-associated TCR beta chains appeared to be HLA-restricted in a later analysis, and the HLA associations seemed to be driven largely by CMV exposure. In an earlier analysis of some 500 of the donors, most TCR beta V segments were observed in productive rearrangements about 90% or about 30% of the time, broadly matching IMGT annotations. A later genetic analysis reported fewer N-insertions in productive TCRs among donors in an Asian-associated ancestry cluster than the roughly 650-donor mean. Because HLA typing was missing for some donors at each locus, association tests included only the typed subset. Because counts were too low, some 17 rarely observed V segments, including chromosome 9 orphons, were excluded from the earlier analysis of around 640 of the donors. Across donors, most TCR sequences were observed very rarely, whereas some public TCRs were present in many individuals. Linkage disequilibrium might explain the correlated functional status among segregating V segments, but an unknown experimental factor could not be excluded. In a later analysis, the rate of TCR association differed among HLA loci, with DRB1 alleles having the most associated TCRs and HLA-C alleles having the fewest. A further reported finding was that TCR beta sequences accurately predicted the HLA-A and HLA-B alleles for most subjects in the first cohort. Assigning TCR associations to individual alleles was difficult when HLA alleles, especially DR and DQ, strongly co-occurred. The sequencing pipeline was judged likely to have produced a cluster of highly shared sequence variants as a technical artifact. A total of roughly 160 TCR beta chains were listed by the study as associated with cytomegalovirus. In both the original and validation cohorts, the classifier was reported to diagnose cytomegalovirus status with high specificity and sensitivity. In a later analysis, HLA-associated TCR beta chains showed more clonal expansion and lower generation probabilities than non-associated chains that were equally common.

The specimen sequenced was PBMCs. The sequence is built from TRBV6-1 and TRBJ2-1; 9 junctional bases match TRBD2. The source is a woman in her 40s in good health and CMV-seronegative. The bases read TGTGCCAGCAGAGATAGCGGGAGCGATAAGTTCTTC. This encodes CASRDSGSDKFF.